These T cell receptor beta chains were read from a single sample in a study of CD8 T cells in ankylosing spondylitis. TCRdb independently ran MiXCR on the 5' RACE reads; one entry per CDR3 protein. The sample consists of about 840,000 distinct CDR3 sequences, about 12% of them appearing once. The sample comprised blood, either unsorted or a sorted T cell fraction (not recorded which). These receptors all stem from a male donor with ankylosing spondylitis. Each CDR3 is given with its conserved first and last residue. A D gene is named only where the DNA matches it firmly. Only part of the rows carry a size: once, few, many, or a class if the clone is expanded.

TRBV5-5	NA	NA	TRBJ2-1	TGTGCCATGGGCACGGGGCTGGCCAATGAGCAGTTCTTC	CAMGTGLANEQFF
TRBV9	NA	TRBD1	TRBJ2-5	TGTGCCAGCAGCGTAGGCCTTGGGACAGGGCAAGAGACCCAGTACTTC	CASSVGLGTGQETQYF
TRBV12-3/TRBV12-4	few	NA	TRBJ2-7	TGTGCCAGCATGAACTACTACGAGCAGTACTTC	CASMNYYEQYF
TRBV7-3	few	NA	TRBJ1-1	TGTGCCAGCAGCGACAGGTCGAGGAACACTGAAGCTTTCTTT	CASSDRSRNTEAFF
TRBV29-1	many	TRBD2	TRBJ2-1	TGCAGCGGCACACTAGCGGGAGGGGGGTTGGATGAGCAGTTCTTC	CSGTLAGGGLDEQFF
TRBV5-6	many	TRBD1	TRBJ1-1	TGTGCCAGCAGTTTAGGACAGGCTAACACTGAAGCTTTCTTT	CASSLGQANTEAFF
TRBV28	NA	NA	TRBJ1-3	TGTGCCAGCAGTTTTTTAGGAAGCTCTGGAAACACCATATATTTT	CASSFLGSSGNTIYF
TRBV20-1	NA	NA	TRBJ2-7	TGCAGTGCTAATCGTGACGGGCCTTACGAGCAGTACTTC	CSANRDGPYEQYF
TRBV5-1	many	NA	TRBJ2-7	TGCGCCAGCACAACGGACGGGAACTCCTACGAGCAGTACTTC	CASTTDGNSYEQYF
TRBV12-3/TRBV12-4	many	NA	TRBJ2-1	TGTGCCAGCAGTTCACAACAGGGAAATGAGCAGTTCTTC	CASSSQQGNEQFF
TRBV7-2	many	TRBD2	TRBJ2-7	TGTGCCAGCAGCTTAGTAGCGGGAGTTTCCTACGAGCAGTACTTC	CASSLVAGVSYEQYF
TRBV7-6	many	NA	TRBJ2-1	TGTGCCAGCAGCCCCCGTGGTGGCAGTAGCTCCTACAATGAGCAGTTCTTC	CASSPRGGSSSYNEQFF
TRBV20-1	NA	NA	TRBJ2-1	TGCAGTGCTATCACAGGGAGCTCCTACAATGAGCAGTTCTTC	CSAITGSSYNEQFF
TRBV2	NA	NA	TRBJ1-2	TGTGCCAGCGGTTACGGGGGCGTCTATGGCTACACCTTC	CASGYGGVYGYTF
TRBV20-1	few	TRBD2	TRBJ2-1	TGCAGTGCTAGAGATGCTGAGCGGGGCAACAATGAGCAGTTCTTC	CSARDAERGNNEQFF